These T cell receptor beta chains were read from a single sample in a study of metastatic and nonmetastatic thyroid tumors. With MiXCR, TCRdb reprocessed the PCR reads. There are 21,000 or so clones in the sample; approximately 16% occur only once, and under 25% lies in the top ten. Sequencing input: blood. These receptors originate from a male donor with papillary thyroid cancer or a benign thyroid nodule (not recorded which). Some clones in this sample may be carry-over from other donors' samples. The CDR3 runs from the conserved cysteine through the conserved F or W. D genes are given only for firm matches. Clone size is given as how often the clone was seen (once, few, many) or a class if it is expanded.

V	J	D	size	length	DNA	CDR3
TRBV11-1	TRBJ2-7	TRBD2	many	18	TGTGCCAGCAGCTTAGCGCCCCTGGGAGGGGCAATTTTCTACGAGCAGTACTTC	CASSLAPLGGAIFYEQYF
TRBV7-7	TRBJ2-5	-	many	13	TGTGCTAGCAGCTTAGTGCAACAAGAGACCCAGTACTTC	CASSLVQQETQYF
TRBV30	TRBJ2-5	TRBD1	many	14	TGTGCCTCTTCTAGGACAGGGAAGGGGGAGACCCAGTACTTC	CASSRTGKGETQYF